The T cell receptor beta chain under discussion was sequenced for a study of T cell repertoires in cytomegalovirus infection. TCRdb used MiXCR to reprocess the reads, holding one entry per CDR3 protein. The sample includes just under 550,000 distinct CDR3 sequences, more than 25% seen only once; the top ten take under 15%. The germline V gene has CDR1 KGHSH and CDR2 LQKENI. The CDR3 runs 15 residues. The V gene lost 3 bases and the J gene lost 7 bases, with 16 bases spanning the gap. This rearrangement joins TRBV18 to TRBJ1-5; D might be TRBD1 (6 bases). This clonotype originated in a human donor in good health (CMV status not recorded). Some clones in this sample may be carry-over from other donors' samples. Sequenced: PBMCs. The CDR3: CASSPYDRKGQPQHF. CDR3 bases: TGTGCCAGCTCACCCTACGACAGGAAAGGGCAGCCCCAGCATTTT.